The 30 T cell receptor beta chains below were found in one sample sequenced in a study of molecular identifiers for immune sequencing clone quantification. TCRdb used MiXCR to reprocess the PCR reads, holding one entry per CDR3 protein. Of over 50,000 distinct CDR3 sequences in the sample, approximately 40% were seen once. Sequencing used naive CD8+ T cells from blood, with Jurkat cell RNA spiked in. Subset indicated: FACS-sorted CD8+CD4-CCR7+CD45RA+ naive T cells. The receptors originated from a human donor in good health. Some libraries in this study had Jurkat cell RNA spiked in.

The gene calls are TRBV28 and TRBJ2-7; 7 nucleotides agree with TRBD2. This CDR3 has 14 amino acids. Germline values: CDR1 MDHEN, CDR2 SYDVKM. V shed 7 bases, J shed 0 bases, and the junction held 6 bases outside the gene matches. The CDR3 DNA follows: TGTGCCAGCAACCCCGCGGGGGACTCCTACGAGCAGTACTTC. Its translation is CASNPAGDSYEQYF.

The chain has TRBV5-1 and TRBJ2-2; 7 bases map to TRBD2. V was clipped by 0 bases and J by 4 bases; unmatched bases: 9. Germline V gene data show CDR1 as SGHRS and CDR2 as YFSETQ. The CDR3 is 17 amino acids. CDR3 DNA: TGCGCCAGCAGCTTGGCCGAGGCTAGCGGAGGCACCGGGGAGCTGTTTTTT. The encoded protein is CASSLAEASGGTGELFF.

At least ten counts were recorded for this clonotype. The chain has TRBV4-3 and TRBJ1-4, with D perhaps matching TRBD1 (5 bases). The CDR3 spans 16 residues. Germline loops: CDR1 LGHNA, CDR2 YSLEER. Between the trimmed V and J ends, which lost 0 bases and 6 bases, there was a span of 14 bases. The CDR3 sequence is CASSQDPWGADEKLFF. The CDR3 DNA sequence: TGCGCCAGCAGCCAAGATCCATGGGGCGCAGATGAAAAACTGTTTTTT.

The rearrangement uses TRBV14 and TRBJ2-3; 7 bases are shared with TRBD2. CDR1 and CDR2 from the germline V gene are SGHDN and FVKESK. This CDR3 has 15 residues. V shed 4 bases, J shed 5 bases, and the junction held 9 bases outside the gene matches. The CDR3 DNA sequence: TGTGCCAGCAGCCCGTGGGCGGGAGATGGAGATACGCAGTATTTT. This sequence encodes CASSPWAGDGDTQYF. The full variable domain, with the rest looked up from reference TRBV14 and TRBJ2-3, is EAGVTQFPSHSVIEKGQTVTLRCDPISGHDNLYWYRRVMGKEIKFLLHFVKESKQDESGMPNNRFLAERTGGTYSTLKVQPAELEDSGVYFCASSPWAGDGDTQYFGPGTRLTVL.

The chain employs TRBV5-3 and TRBJ1-1; D might be TRBD1 (5 bases). TRBV5-3 is assigned to the ORF class and has an uncertain function. V lost 8 bases to trimming and J lost 1 base, with 18 bases between them. This CDR3 has 15 residues. CDR3 protein: CASSPQGEGNTEAFF. In DNA, the CDR3 is TGTGCCAGCAGCCCCCAGGGAGAGGGGAACACTGAAGCTTTCTTT.

This clonotype turned up a few times. DNA for the CDR3: TGTGCCAGCAGCCGACTAGCGGGAGGGCCTTTATACCAAGAGACCCAGTACTTC. Its protein is CASSRLAGGPLYQETQYF. The V gene is TRBV7-6, the J gene TRBJ2-5; the match to TRBD2 covers 14 bases. CDR1 SGHVS and CDR2 FNYEAQ come from the germline V gene. The CDR3 loop spans 18 amino acids. Trimming took 5 bases from V and 0 from J; bases not matched to a gene: 8.

Only a few counts were recorded for this clonotype. The V and J genes are TRBV20-1 and TRBJ2-7; 9 bases align to TRBD2. The length of the CDR3 is 12 residues. V shed 6 bases and J 6 bases; nucleotides not matched to a gene: 6. CDR1 and CDR2 (germline): DFQATT, SNEGSKA (reference sequence). The CDR3, as DNA: TGCAGTGCCACGGGACTAGCTTCCGAGCAGTACTTC. Its translation: CSATGLASEQYF.

The gene calls are TRBV28 and TRBJ2-5; 11 bases map to TRBD1. The germline gives CDR1 MDHEN, CDR2 SYDVKM. The CDR3 spans 14 residues. V lost 4 bases, J lost 3 bases, and 1 base stayed unmatched. The CDR3 bases are TGTGCCAGCAGTTCGGGACAGGGGGAAGAGACCCAGTACTTC. It specifies CASSSGQGEETQYF.

The chain employs TRBV6-5 and TRBJ2-3; a possible D gene is TRBD1 (5 bases). The V end lost 5 bases, the J end lost 3 bases, and 15 bases lay between the germline ends. The CDR3 spans 15 residues. CDR1 and CDR2 from the germline V gene are MNHEY and SVGAGI. DNA for the CDR3: TGTGCCAGCAGTACACCAGGGTTCAGGACAGATACGCAGTATTTT. This translates into CASSTPGFRTDTQYF.

As for this clonotype: It may be a read error: a sequence one base away is much more abundant. The chain has TRBV7-6 and TRBJ2-2, with TRBD2 matching 15 bases. Trimming removed 2 bases from V and 6 bases from J; junction bases left unmatched: 7. From germline, CDR1 is SGHVS and CDR2 FNYEAQ. CDR3 size: 18 residues. This CDR3 is CASSLYVGLAGGPGELFF. The CDR3 DNA reads TGTGCCAGCAGCTTATATGTTGGACTAGCGGGAGGGCCCGGGGAGCTGTTTTTT.

This sequence joins TRBV5-6 and TRBJ2-3, with a possible D match to TRBD1 (5 bases). CDR3 length: 15 amino acids. CDR1 and CDR2 (germline): SGHDT, YYEEEE. V shed 3 bases and J shed 3 bases, with 14 bases lying between them. CDR3 sequence (DNA): TGTGCCAGCAGCTATGGCAGGGTAGTGACAGATACGCAGTATTTT. Translation: CASSYGRVVTDTQYF.

This clonotype has only a few counts. The J gene is TRBJ2-7, the V gene TRBV28; D is possibly TRBD2 (5 bases). From germline, CDR1 is MDHEN and CDR2 SYDVKM. The V end lost 6 bases, the J end lost 1 base, and 13 bases lay between the germline ends. The CDR3 is 14 amino acids. The CDR3: CASRREGLSYEQYF. The CDR3 DNA is TGTGCCAGCAGGAGGGAAGGCCTTTCCTACGAGCAGTACTTC.

This clonotype occurred a few times. This sequence joins TRBV11-2 and TRBJ2-3; maybe TRBD2 (6 bases). The CDR3 has 15 amino acids. Deletions cut 5 bases from V and 6 bases from J, with 18 bases between. CDR1 is SGHAT and CDR2 is FQNNGV in the germline V gene. The CDR3 region has the DNA TGTGCCAGCAGCACTCTTTACGGCGGGATGGATACGCAGTATTTT. The encoded protein is CASSTLYGGMDTQYF. Combining the CDR3 with reference TRBV11-2 and TRBJ2-3 gives the whole variable domain EAGVAQSPRYKIIEKRQSVAFWCNPISGHATLYWYQQILGQGPKLLIQFQNNGVVDDSQLPKDRFSAERLKGVDSTLKIQPAKLEDSAVYLCASSTLYGGMDTQYFGPGTRLTVL.

About this clonotype: Just one base apart from a much larger clone, this may be a read error. J is TRBJ2-5 and V is TRBV5-1, with 9 nucleotides matching TRBD1. This CDR3 is built from 18 residues. Germline CDR1 reads SGHRS; CDR2 reads YFSETQ. J lost 5 bases, V lost 3 bases, and 17 bases had no gene match. CDR3 sequence reads: CASSWTGTGIIAAETQYF. As DNA, the CDR3 is TGCGCCAGCAGCTGGACCGGGACAGGGATAATAGCGGCGGAGACCCAGTACTTC.

This clonotype has just a few counts. The chain recombines TRBV20-1 with TRBJ2-1; 7 bases map to TRBD2. The CDR3 extends over 13 amino acids. Germline CDR1 and CDR2: DFQATT and SNEGSKA (reference sequence). J gave up 7 bases and V 6 bases, and 9 bases lay outside the gene matches. DNA of the CDR3: TGCAGTGCCCGTCTAGCGGAGTGGAATGAGCAGTTCTTC. Its protein product is CSARLAEWNEQFF.

Worth noting for this clonotype: One junction end does not reproduce the germline sequence, and a read error may be involved. The V gene is TRBV20-1, the J gene TRBJ2-2; 13 bases are a match to TRBD2. The CDR3 has 16 amino acids. Germline loops: CDR1 DFQATT, CDR2 SNEGSKA (reference sequence). The CDR3 reads CSARGLAGGVTGELIF. CDR3 coding DNA: TGCAGTGCTAGAGGACTAGCGGGAGGCGTCACCGGGGAGCTGATTTTT.

The chain joins TRBV13 to TRBJ1-1; unclear D gene. The CDR3 consists of 12 residues. Germline V gives CDR1 PRHDT, CDR2 FYEKMQ (reference sequence). Trimming removed 5 bases from V and 7 bases from J, with 11 bases in between. CDR3 region: CASSGGPLEAFF. CDR3 nucleotide sequence: TGTGCCAGCAGCGGAGGACCGCTTGAAGCTTTCTTT.

A remark on this clonotype: Because it lacks the conserved phenylalanine or tryptophan at the end, this CDR3 is likely a read error. V and J are TRBV9 and TRBJ2-6; the D is unclear. Germline assignment: CDR1 SGDLS and CDR2 YYNGEE. V was clipped by 0 bases and J by 0 bases, with 7 bases between them. The CDR3 is 16 residues long. CDR3 nucleotides: TGTGCCAGCAGCGTAGGTAGCAACTCTGGGGCCAACGTCCTGACTATC. This gives the protein CASSVGSNSGANVLTI.

The sample holds a few counts of this clonotype. The J gene is TRBJ2-1, the V gene TRBV28; 13 nucleotides match TRBD2. Germline V gene lookup returns CDR1 MDHEN and CDR2 SYDVKM. This CDR3 comprises 19 residues. J gave up 1 base and V 4 bases, and 10 bases lay outside the gene matches. CDR3 sequence (DNA): TGTGCCAGCAGTTCCGTACTAGCGGGAGGGCTGAGGTCCTACAATGAGCAGTTCTTC. Translation gives CASSSVLAGGLRSYNEQFF.

This clonotype was detected many times. The chain links TRBV3-1 to TRBJ2-2; D unclear. The CDR3 sequence is 13 residues long. V gave up 6 bases and J gave up 2 bases, with 7 bases separating them. Germline assignment: CDR1 LGHDT and CDR2 YNNKEL (reference sequence). The CDR3 DNA follows: TGTGCCAGCAGAGAGGAAAACACCGGGGAGCTGTTTTTT. Encoded protein: CASREENTGELFF. Using reference TRBV3-1 and TRBJ2-2 for the parts outside the CDR3, the full variable domain is DTAVSQTPKYLVTQMGNDKSIKCEQNLGHDTMYWYKQDSKKFLKIMFSYNNKELIINETVPNRFSPKSPDKAHLNLHINSLELGDSAVYFCASREENTGELFFGEGSRLTVL.

V usage is TRBV11-2 and J usage is TRBJ2-5, with D possibly TRBD2 on 5 matching bases. V was trimmed by 1 base and J by 5 bases, leaving 11 bases between them. The germline CDR1 and CDR2 sequences are SGHAT and FQNNGV. There are 14 residues in the CDR3. The CDR3 DNA follows: TGTGCCAGCAGCTTAGTAGGTAGCGCGGAGACCCAGTACTTC. It encodes CASSLVGSAETQYF.

With respect to this clonotype: Being one base from a much bigger clone, this may be a read error. The rearrangement links TRBV5-6 to TRBJ2-7, with D maybe TRBD1 (5 bases). The germline V and J ends were trimmed by 0 bases and 6 bases, with 13 bases remaining between them. From germline, CDR1 is SGHDT and CDR2 YYEEEE. The CDR3 spans 14 residues. CDR3 sequence: CASSLGGAGCEQYF. CDR3 bases: TGTGCCAGCAGCTTGGGTGGGGCAGGGTGCGAGCAGTACTTC.

V is TRBV19 and J is TRBJ2-7, with 9 bases aligning to TRBD1. Germline V gene sequence: CDR1 LNHDA, CDR2 SQIVND (reference sequence). The V and J ends lost 1 base and 3 bases, in that order; junction bases with no gene match: 7. There are 16 residues in the CDR3. The CDR3 region is CASSIGIGTGFYEQYF. As DNA, the CDR3 is TGTGCCAGTAGTATAGGTATTGGGACAGGGTTCTACGAGCAGTACTTC.

This clonotype showed up many times. The gene calls are TRBV10-2 and TRBJ1-5; a possible D gene is TRBD1 (5 bases). Germline V gene data show CDR1 as WSHSY and CDR2 as SAAADI. The V and J ends lost 5 bases and 5 bases respectively, with 13 bases between them. The CDR3 is 14 amino acids. The CDR3 protein is CASSPEVGDQPQHF. CDR3 sequence (DNA): TGCGCCAGCAGTCCCGAGGTGGGGGATCAGCCCCAGCATTTT.

Only a few counts were recorded for this clonotype. A much larger clone differs by one base, so this may be a read error. This sequence joins TRBV7-2 and TRBJ2-3; tentative D call: TRBD2 (6 bases). Germline CDR1 and CDR2: SGHTA and FQGNSA. V lost 7 bases to trimming and J lost 0 bases, with 17 bases between them. The CDR3 consists of 16 residues. The CDR3: CASILWRESSTDTQYF. The CDR3 coding sequence is TGTGCCAGCATCCTCTGGCGGGAATCTAGCACAGATACGCAGTATTTT.

With regard to this clonotype: The junction shows a germline mismatch at one end, possibly a read error. This rearrangement joins TRBV13 to TRBJ2-5; the D gene is possibly TRBD1 (6 bases). The germline CDR1 and CDR2 sequences are PRHDT and FYEKMQ (reference sequence). There are 14 residues in the CDR3. For the CDR3, the DNA is TGTGCCAGCAGCAACCAGGACAGCAAAGAGGCCCAGTACTTC. This encodes CASSNQDSKEAQYF. Filled out from reference TRBV13 and TRBJ2-5, the complete variable domain reads AAGVIQSPRHLIKEKRETATLKCYPIPRHDTVYWYQQGPGQDPQFLISFYEKMQSDKGSIPDRFSAQQFSDYHSELNMSSLELGDSALYFCASSNQDSKEAQYFGPGTRLLVL.

V is TRBV7-6 and J is TRBJ2-1; 14 bases agree with TRBD2. The CDR3 loop spans 17 amino acids. The trim removed 5 bases at V and 8 bases at J, leaving 11 bases unmatched. CDR1 is SGHVS, CDR2 FNYEAQ, per germline. CDR3 sequence: CASSPRLAGGPLDEQFF. The CDR3 coding sequence is TGTGCCAGCAGCCCACGACTAGCGGGAGGGCCTCTAGATGAGCAGTTCTTC.

This clonotype was seen many times. The V gene is TRBV27, the J gene TRBJ1-5; no clear D. V lost 2 bases to trimming and J lost 0 bases, with 5 bases between them. The CDR3 contains 14 residues. Germline CDR1 and CDR2: MNHEY and SMNVEV (reference sequence). The CDR3 coding sequence is TGTGCCAGCAGTTTACAGGATAGCAATCAGCCCCAGCATTTT. Residues: CASSLQDSNQPQHF.

This clonotype was counted ten times or more. The chain carries TRBV29-1 and TRBJ2-1; no reliable D call. V lost 0 bases, J lost 9 bases, and 9 bases lay in between. Germline V gene data show CDR1 as SQVTM and CDR2 as ANQGSEA. The CDR3 consists of 12 residues. The CDR3: CSVEEGSSEQFF. In DNA, the CDR3 is TGCAGCGTTGAAGAGGGCAGCAGTGAGCAGTTCTTC.

To note about this clonotype: Germline is not matched at one junction end, which may reflect a read error. The rearrangement joins TRBV12-3 or TRBV12-4 to TRBJ2-3; a weak D match, TRBD1 (5 bases). CDR3 length: 18 residues. CDR3: CASSPPPSPTGGTATQYF. For the CDR3, the DNA is TGTGCCAGCAGTCCCCCCCCATCACCAACAGGCGGCACAGCTACGCAGTATTTT.